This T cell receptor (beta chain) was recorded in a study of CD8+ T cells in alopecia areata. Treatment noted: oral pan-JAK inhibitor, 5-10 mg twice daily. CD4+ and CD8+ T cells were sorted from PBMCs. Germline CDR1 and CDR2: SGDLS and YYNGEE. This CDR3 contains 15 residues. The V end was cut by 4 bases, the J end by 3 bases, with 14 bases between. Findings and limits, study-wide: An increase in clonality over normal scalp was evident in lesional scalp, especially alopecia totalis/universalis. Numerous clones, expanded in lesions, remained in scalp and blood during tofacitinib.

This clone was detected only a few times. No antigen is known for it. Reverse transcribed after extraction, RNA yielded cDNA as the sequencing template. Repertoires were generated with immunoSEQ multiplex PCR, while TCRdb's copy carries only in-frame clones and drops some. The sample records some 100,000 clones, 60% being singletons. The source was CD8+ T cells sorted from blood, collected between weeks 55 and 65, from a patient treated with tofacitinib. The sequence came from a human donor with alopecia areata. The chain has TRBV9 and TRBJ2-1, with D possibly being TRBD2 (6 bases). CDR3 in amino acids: CASSPYREDYNEQFF. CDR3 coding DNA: TGTGCCAGCAGCCCATATAGGGAGGACTACAATGAGCAGTTCTTC.